This T cell receptor beta chain was sequenced for a study of blood T cell repertoires in COVID-19. About the study: PBMCs, B-cell-depleted T cells, or T cells provided the cDNA or gDNA that made up the material.

Repertoires were generated with immunoSEQ multiplex PCR, while TCRdb's copy carries only in-frame clones and drops some. This sample yields under 200,000 clones, of which 80% to 85% are seen a single time; 8% to 9.5% belongs to the top ten. This clone was seen once. This receptor was identified in a woman of 80 years or more with active or convalescent COVID-19. The sequenced sample consisted of peripheral blood.

CDR3 DNA sequence: TGTGCTAGTGGTTCACTATTGGGCACTGAAGCTTTCTTT. This translates into CASGSLLGTEAFF. J is TRBJ1-1 and V is TRBV12-5, with unresolved D. The CDR3 is 13 residues long. The germline V and J ends were trimmed by 4 bases and 4 bases, with 10 bases remaining between them. CDR1 and CDR2 from the germline V gene are LGHNT and FRNRAP.